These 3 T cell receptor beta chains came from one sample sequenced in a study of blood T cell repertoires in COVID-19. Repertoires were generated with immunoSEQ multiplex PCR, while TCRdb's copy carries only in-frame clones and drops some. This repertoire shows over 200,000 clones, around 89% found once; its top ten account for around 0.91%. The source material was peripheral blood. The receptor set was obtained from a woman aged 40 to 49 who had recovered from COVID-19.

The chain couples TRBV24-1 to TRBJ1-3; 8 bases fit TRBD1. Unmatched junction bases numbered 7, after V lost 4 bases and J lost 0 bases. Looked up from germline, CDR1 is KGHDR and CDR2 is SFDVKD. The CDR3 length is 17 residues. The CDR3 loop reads CATSDRTGSFSGNTIYF. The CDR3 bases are TGTGCCACCAGTGACCGGACAGGGAGCTTCTCTGGAAACACCATATATTTT.

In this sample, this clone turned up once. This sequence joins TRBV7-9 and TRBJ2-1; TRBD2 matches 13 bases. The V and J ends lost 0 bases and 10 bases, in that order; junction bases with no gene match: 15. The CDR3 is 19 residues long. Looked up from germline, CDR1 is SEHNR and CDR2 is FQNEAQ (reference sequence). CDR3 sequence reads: CASSLAKGTSGTPRGEQFF. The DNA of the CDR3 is TGTGCCAGCAGCTTAGCGAAGGGGACTAGCGGGACGCCCCGGGGGGAGCAGTTCTTC.

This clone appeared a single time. CDR3 loop: CASSYPLEGGPSSYNEQFF. The CDR3 region has the DNA TGTGCCAGCAGTTACCCCCTTGAGGGAGGCCCCAGCTCCTACAATGAGCAGTTCTTC. This rearrangement joins TRBV6-2 or TRBV6-3 to TRBJ2-1, with a tentative D call TRBD2 (6 bases). CDR3 size: 19 residues. Germline CDR1 reads MNHEY; CDR2 reads SVGEGT. V was cut by 2 bases and J by 0 bases, with 20 bases left in between.